This T cell receptor beta chain comes out of a study of early T cells in non-severe SARS-CoV-2 infection. cDNA molecules, individually, were tagged with unique molecular identifiers. TCRdb processed the 5' RACE reads anew with MiXCR; each CDR3 protein has one entry. The data hold more than 65,000 distinct CDR3 sequences, with roughly 13% observed a single time. This clonotype was observed a few times. Sequenced material: whole blood. This clonotype was sampled from an adult who was a healthcare worker with PCR-confirmed SARS-CoV-2 infection or an uninfected control (not recorded which).

This CDR3 is CAWSNYRGRGSEAFF. CDR3 nucleotide sequence: TGTGCCTGGAGTAACTACAGGGGGCGAGGTTCTGAAGCTTTCTTT. The rearrangement uses TRBV30 and TRBJ1-1; 9 bases align to TRBD1. This CDR3 spans 15 amino acids. The V and J ends lost 2 bases and 6 bases, in that order; junction bases with no gene match: 10. From germline, CDR1 is GTSNPN and CDR2 SVGIG (reference sequence).